These T cell receptor beta chains were read from a single sample in a study of early stage breast cancer tumors. TCRdb's table, derived via immunoSEQ multiplex PCR, lists solely in-frame clones and lacks some. The profile covers some 5,000 clones, with around 60% appearing a single time and approximately 25% taken by the ten largest. The sequencing sample was made of breast tumor tissue. The receptors here all came from a person between 45 and 65 years old with breast cancer. Each CDR3 is given with its conserved first and last residue. A D gene is named only where the DNA matches it firmly. Some rows mark clone size as missing; the rest say once, few, many or name a class of expanded clone.

TRBJ1-2 few - TRBV5-5 TGTGCCAGCAGCTTGGGTACAGGGTCCGATGGCTACACCTTC CASSLGTGSDGYTF
TRBJ2-2 - TRBD2 TRBV19 TGTGCCTCAGAGGGAGTAGCGGGGGAGGTCGGGGAGCTGTTTTTT CASEGVAGEVGELFF
TRBJ1-5 - - TRBV18 TGTGCCAGCTCACCGGACGGGGGAACGCGGGTTCCCCAGCATTTT CASSPDGGTRVPQHF
TRBJ1-2 - - TRBV29-1 TGCAGCGTTGTGTCGCTTAGCCATGGCTACACCTTC CSVVSLSHGYTF
TRBJ1-1 - TRBD1 TRBV18 TGTGCCAGCTCACTGACAGGGGATCGAGCTTTCTTT CASSLTGDRAFF
TRBJ1-6 - TRBD1 TRBV4-3 TGCGCCAGCAGCCTAGACAGGGTGAGGTCACCCCTCCACTTT CASSLDRVRSPLHF
TRBJ1-2 - - TRBV7-9 TGTGCCAGCAGCTCCCAGACAGGCTACACCTTC CASSSQTGYTF
TRBJ1-5 - TRBD1 TRBV28 TGTGCCAGCAGTCCGAGCATGGGGACACGAAGGGGGCATCAGCCCCAGCATTTT CASSPSMGTRRGHQPQHF
TRBJ2-2 - - TRBV7-2 TGTGCCAGCAGCACGGGACTCCTTGCCGGGGAGCTGTTTTTT CASSTGLLAGELFF
TRBJ2-5 - TRBD1 TRBV30 TGTGCCTCTAGGGACAGCCAAGAGACCCAGTACTTC CASRDSQETQYF
TRBJ1-5 - - TRBV28 TGTGCCAGCAGTTTATGGGCCGACAATCAGCCCCAGCATTTT CASSLWADNQPQHF
TRBJ2-7 once TRBD2 TRBV18 TGTGCCAGCTCACCGACTAGCGGGGACTACGAGCAGTACTTC CASSPTSGDYEQYF
TRBJ2-7 - - TRBV5-4 TGTGCCAGCAGCTTGGGGGGAACCCTCTACGAGCAGTACTTC CASSLGGTLYEQYF
TRBJ2-5 - - TRBV15 TGTGCCACCAGCAGAGCCGCTAACCAAGAGACCCAGTACTTC CATSRAANQETQYF
TRBJ1-1 few TRBD1 TRBV5-4 TGTGCCAGCAGGACCACAGGGGATGACACTGAAGCTTTCTTT CASRTTGDDTEAFF
TRBJ1-1 - - TRBV6-1 TGTGCCAGCAGTGAAGGCCGGGGTAACACTGAAGCTTTCTTT CASSEGRGNTEAFF
TRBJ2-1 - TRBD2 TRBV6-6 TGTGCCAGCAGACCGGGACTAGCGGGCCCCTACAATGAGCAGTTCTTC CASRPGLAGPYNEQFF
TRBJ1-5 - - TRBV13 TGTGCCAGCAGCATGGGGTTCAATCAGCCCCAGCATTTT CASSMGFNQPQHF
TRBJ1-2 - TRBD1 TRBV6-1 TGTGCCAGCAGTGAACCCCCAGGGGGCCACGCTGGCTACACCTTC CASSEPPGGHAGYTF
TRBJ1-5 - TRBD1 TRBV7-2 TGTGCCAGCAGCTTAGTCTCAACAGGGGCGAATCAGCCCCAGCATTTT CASSLVSTGANQPQHF
TRBJ2-7 medium-sized - TRBV28 TGTGCCAGCAGTTTATCCCAGGGTGGATACGAGCAGTACTTC CASSLSQGGYEQYF
TRBJ2-1 - TRBD1 TRBV19 TGTGCCAGTAGTATAGGAACAGGGGCCTTGAATGAGCAGTTCTTC CASSIGTGALNEQFF
TRBJ2-7 - - TRBV18 TGTGCCAGCTCACCTCTGTCGATGAGCGCGGTCAACTACGAGCAGTACTTC CASSPLSMSAVNYEQYF
TRBJ2-3 - TRBD1 TRBV5-1 TGCGCCAGCAGCTTGGGGACAGGCGGCTCTAGCACAGATACGCAGTATTTT CASSLGTGGSSTDTQYF
TRBJ2-1 - TRBD2 TRBV5-1 TGCGCCAGCAGGACCGGGACTAGCGGGGCCCCAGGGCAGTTCTTC CASRTGTSGAPGQFF
TRBJ1-6 medium-sized - TRBV7-9 TGTGCCAGCAGCTTAGCGGGGGACTATTCACCCCTCCACTTT CASSLAGDYSPLHF
TRBJ2-2 few - TRBV11-2 TGTGCCAGCAGCTTAGAGGTCAGGGCCGAGCTGTTTTTT CASSLEVRAELFF
TRBJ2-7 once - TRBV7-2 TGTGCCAGCAGCCGGACCTACGAGCAGTACTTC CASSRTYEQYF
TRBJ2-4 - - TRBV29-1 TGCAGCGTTGCCATTGAAAACATTCAGTACTTC CSVAIENIQYF
TRBJ2-7 - TRBD2 TRBV6-6 TGTGCCAGCAGCCCACCGGGACTAGCAGCGGGTTACGAGCAGTACTTC CASSPPGLAAGYEQYF
TRBJ1-2 - - TRBV5-6 TGTGCCAGCAGCTCACCCCCGTCCTACTATGGCTACACCTTC CASSSPPSYYGYTF
TRBJ2-7 - - TRBV7-6 TGTGCCAGCAGCTTAGGCGGGCCCATGGGGCAGTACTTC CASSLGGPMGQYF
TRBJ1-1 - - TRBV18 TGTGCCAGCTCACCAGCGAGGGGGAGGGTAGCTTTCTTT CASSPARGRVAFF
TRBJ2-7 - - TRBV5-6 TGTGCCAGCAGATTCGGACAACAACCCTCCTACGAGCAGTACTTC CASRFGQQPSYEQYF
TRBJ1-5 - - TRBV19 TGTGCCAGTAGGGCGGTTTTTAGCAATCAGCCCCAGCATTTT CASRAVFSNQPQHF
TRBJ1-2 - - TRBV2 TGTGCCAGCAGCAAGCCCACGACAGGACTCCGAGCTAACTATGGCTACACCTTC CASSKPTTGLRANYGYTF